This T cell receptor beta chain was captured by sequencing in a study of tumor-infiltrating lymphocytes in primary liver carcinoma. Study overall: Stage T1-T3 N0M0 and a size of about 4 to 11 cm characterized the tumors.

This clonotype appeared a few times. Its matching antigen is unknown. This may be a read error, as it is one base from a much larger clone. Lacking the conserved final phenylalanine or tryptophan, this CDR3 likely reflects a read error. Overall study results and limits: A significantly higher top-250-clone fraction was found in tumors than in blood (p = 0.039). Tumor-adjacent and tumor-blood pairs shared a smaller degree of overlap than tumor region pairs.

Each 20-30 mg portion of unsorted bulk tissue served as the source for co-extraction of RNA and DNA. cDNA specific to TCR beta was made from approximately 0.55 ug of total RNA, with a constant-region primer employed for priming. Researchers made the TCR beta libraries by running three nested multiplex PCR rounds with slightly modified ARM-PCR. TCRdb fed the multiplex PCR reads into MiXCR, producing one record per CDR3 protein. The sample lists about 100,000 distinct CDR3 sequences, about 63% occurring once. The specimen sequenced was liver tumor tissue from sampling region 2. As for subset: tumor region T2, inferior pole. The receptor comes from a woman aged 55-70 years with primary liver carcinoma and hepatitis B virus infection.

The CDR3 sequence is CASTGGLLARGNQPQHL. CDR3 nucleotides: TGCGCCAGCACCGGGGGGCTCCTGGCGCGAGGCAATCAGCCCCAGCATTTA. This chain links TRBV10-2 with TRBJ1-5; weak D call: TRBD1 (6 bases). V was trimmed by 7 bases and J by 2 bases, leaving 21 bases between them. The CDR3 is 17 amino acids. Germline CDR1 is WSHSY and CDR2 is SAAADI.